The 31 T cell receptor beta chains below all came from one sample that was sequenced in a study of cytomegalovirus exposure and HLA in healthy donors. Amplification used 60 Vbeta primers and 13 Jbeta primers. Here immunoSEQ multiplex PCR was the method, and the copy in TCRdb shows in-frame clones only, minus some. The repertoire has approximately 220,000 clones, roughly 85% of them found once; the top ten carry 1.5% to 2%. Sequencing was performed on PBMCs. Receptor source: a male donor in good health and CMV-seronegative.

V is TRBV30 and J is TRBJ1-5, with TRBD1 as a possible D gene (6 bases). This CDR3 has 14 residues. The V end lost 0 bases, the J end lost 6 bases, and 12 bases lay between the germline ends. Germline CDR1 and CDR2: GTSNPN and SVGIG (reference sequence). The CDR3 nucleotides read TGTGCCTGGAGTGTGGGGGGGGCGAGTCAGCCCCAGCATTTT. Protein sequence: CAWSVGGASQPQHF.

This clone has a handful of counts. The chain recombines TRBV21-1 with TRBJ2-3; the table's D call TRBD2 went unverified against the DNA. TRBV21-1 is a recognized pseudogene. CDR3 length: 14 residues. The DNA of the CDR3 is TGTGCCAGCAGCAAGAGGGTTGCTACAGATACGCAGTATTTT. Translation: CASSKRVATDTQYF.

J is TRBJ2-3 and V is TRBV4-3; 9 bases map to TRBD2. CDR1 is LGHNA and CDR2 is YSLEER in the germline V gene. This CDR3 is built from 15 residues. V shed 4 bases, J shed 6 bases, and the junction held 8 bases outside the gene matches. CDR3 loop: CASSRDSGGVDTQYF. The CDR3 bases are TGCGCCAGCAGCCGAGATAGCGGGGGTGTCGATACGCAGTATTTT.

V gene TRBV14 combines with J gene TRBJ1-6; D might be TRBD1 (5 bases). Trimming stripped 3 bases from V and 4 bases from J, with 10 bases between. The length of the CDR3 is 15 residues. Germline V gene data show CDR1 as SGHDN and CDR2 as FVKESK. Here the CDR3 reads CASSQQGPYNSPLHF. Here the CDR3 DNA reads TGTGCCAGCAGCCAGCAGGGTCCGTATAATTCACCCCTCCACTTT. The full variable domain, with the rest looked up from reference TRBV14 and TRBJ1-6, is EAGVTQFPSHSVIEKGQTVTLRCDPISGHDNLYWYRRVMGKEIKFLLHFVKESKQDESGMPNNRFLAERTGGTYSTLKVQPAELEDSGVYFCASSQQGPYNSPLHFGNGTRLTVT.

The V and J genes are TRBV15 and TRBJ2-3; D might be TRBD1 (6 bases). Trimming left V 5 bases short and J 6 bases short, with 18 bases between. The CDR3 spans 15 residues. CDR1 and CDR2 (germline): LNHNV, YYDKDF (reference sequence). The CDR3 region is CATSAGTSPHDTQYF. CDR3 DNA sequence: TGTGCCACCAGCGCCGGGACAAGTCCTCACGATACGCAGTATTTT.

The gene calls are TRBV27 and TRBJ2-5, with D unclear. The V gene lost 0 bases and the J gene lost 4 bases, with 6 bases spanning the gap. The germline V gene encodes CDR1 MNHEY and CDR2 SMNVEV (reference sequence). The CDR3 has 13 residues. In DNA form, the CDR3 reads TGTGCCAGCAGTTTATCGCCGGGAGAGACCCAGTACTTC. Translation gives CASSLSPGETQYF.

This clone has only a few counts. The chain combines TRBV29-1 with TRBJ1-2, with a weak D call TRBD1 (6 bases). V was trimmed by 5 bases and J by 6 bases, leaving 16 bases between them. CDR3 length equals 13 residues. The germline V gene encodes CDR1 SQVTM and CDR2 ANQGSEA. The CDR3 DNA reads as TGCAGCGTTTCGGGGACAATCCCCGATGGCTACACCTTC. It yields the protein CSVSGTIPDGYTF. Complete variable domain (other parts from reference TRBV29-1 and TRBJ1-2): SAVISQKPSRDICQRGTSLTIQCQVDSQVTMMFWYRQQPGQSLTLIATANQGSEATYESGFVIDKFPISRPNLTFSTLTVSNMSPEDSSIYLCSVSGTIPDGYTFGSGTRLTVV.

V and J are TRBV7-2 and TRBJ2-1; TRBD2 aligns across 11 bases. Germline trimming cut 2 bases from V and 2 bases from J; bases unmatched to any gene: 5. CDR1 is SGHTA, CDR2 FQGNSA, per germline. The CDR3 extends over 17 amino acids. The CDR3 loop is CASSLSPSGRTYNEQFF. CDR3 bases: TGTGCCAGCAGCTTATCGCCTAGCGGGAGGACCTACAATGAGCAGTTCTTC.

This chain connects TRBV5-4 to TRBJ1-1; TRBD1 aligns across 11 bases. The CDR3 loop spans 14 amino acids. V lost 4 bases to trimming and J lost 6 bases; unmatched junction nucleotides: 5. CDR1 SGHNT and CDR2 YYREEE come from the germline V gene (reference sequence). The CDR3 DNA reads as TGTGCCAGCAGCACGGGACAGGGGGTCGCTGAAGCTTTCTTT. It translates to CASSTGQGVAEAFF.

This clone turned up a few times. This chain connects TRBV7-2 to TRBJ1-1; D is uncertain. The V end lost 2 bases, the J end lost 5 bases, and 18 bases lay between the germline ends. The V gene's germline CDR1 is SGHTA and CDR2 FQGNSA. The CDR3 consists of 16 residues. The CDR3 spells CASSLIGPPRGTEAFF. The CDR3 DNA reads TGTGCCAGCAGCTTAATTGGCCCCCCCCGAGGGACTGAAGCTTTCTTT.

The V call is TRBV19, the J call TRBJ1-2, with TRBD1 matching over 8 bases. From germline, CDR1 is LNHDA and CDR2 SQIVND (reference sequence). The CDR3 contains 13 residues. Trimming took 7 bases from V and 4 from J; bases not matched to a gene: 5. CDR3 sequence reads: CASNPTGVYGYTF. CDR3 DNA: TGTGCCAGTAACCCGACAGGGGTCTATGGCTACACCTTC.

This clone was detected only a few times. The J gene is TRBJ2-3, the V gene TRBV21-1; the table's D gene call, TRBD1, was not cross checked with the DNA. TRBV21-1 is shown as a pseudogene. The CDR3 loop spans 15 amino acids. CDR3 DNA sequence: TGTGCCAGCAGCACGGGACATTTCTCCACAGATACGCAGTATTTT. This translates into CASSTGHFSTDTQYF.

The chain uses TRBV4-2 and TRBJ2-1, with 9 bases lining up with TRBD2. The CDR3 loop spans 16 amino acids. Germline-derived CDR1 and CDR2 are LGHNA and YNFKEQ. Trimming removed 8 bases from V and 8 bases from J; junction bases left unmatched: 16. The CDR3 loop reads CASSIGGERGAYEQFF. CDR3 sequence (DNA): TGTGCCAGCTCAATAGGTGGGGAGCGGGGGGCCTATGAGCAGTTCTTC.

The V and J genes are TRBV27 and TRBJ2-7; weak D call: TRBD2 (6 bases). CDR1 and CDR2 from the germline V gene are MNHEY and SMNVEV (reference sequence). The CDR3 has 14 amino acids. Trimming shortened V by 10 bases and J by 0 bases, and 16 bases separated the two germline ends. The CDR3 DNA follows: TGTGCCACTCAGGGACTTGTCTGCTCCTACGAGCAGTACTTC. Translation gives CATQGLVCSYEQYF.

A single count supports this clone. The rearrangement links TRBV7-2 to TRBJ2-5; D is perhaps TRBD2 (5 bases). Trimming took off 1 base at V and 6 bases at J, with 9 bases between the two ends. The CDR3 has 13 amino acids. The germline V gene has CDR1 SGHTA and CDR2 FQGNSA. In DNA, the CDR3 is TGTGCCAGCAGCTTAGGTACCGGGAAGACCCAGTACTTC. Translating it yields CASSLGTGKTQYF.

The J gene is TRBJ2-7, the V gene TRBV5-4, with D maybe TRBD2 (5 bases). Trimming cost V 3 bases and J 2 bases, with 12 bases left between them. The CDR3 extends over 14 amino acids. Germline CDR1 and CDR2: SGHNT and YYREEE (reference sequence). The CDR3 here is CASSWERDAYEQYF. CDR3 coding DNA: TGTGCCAGCAGCTGGGAGCGCGACGCCTACGAGCAGTACTTC. Drawing the rest from reference TRBV5-4 and TRBJ2-7, the complete variable domain is ETGVTQSPTHLIKTRGQQVTLRCSSQSGHNTVSWYQQALGQGPQFIFQYYREEENGRGNFPPRFSGLQFPNYSSELNVNALELDDSALYLCASSWERDAYEQYFGPGTRLTVT.

CDR3 amino acids: CASSLAAGGRNSPLHF. In nucleotides, the CDR3 is TGTGCCAGCAGCTTGGCGGCAGGGGGTCGTAATTCACCCCTCCACTTT. The rearrangement links TRBV5-5 to TRBJ1-6; 7 positions match TRBD1. V was pared by 0 bases and J by 6 bases, with 6 bases of the junction left unmatched. The CDR3 contains 16 residues. CDR1 SGHKS and CDR2 YYEKEE come from the germline V gene (reference sequence).

J is TRBJ1-5 and V is TRBV27; possibly TRBD1 for D (6 bases). CDR3 length: 13 amino acids. CDR1 and CDR2 from the germline V gene are MNHEY and SMNVEV (reference sequence). V gave up 2 bases and J gave up 7 bases, with 9 bases separating them. The CDR3 here is CASSLQGSQPQHF. DNA of the CDR3: TGTGCCAGCAGTTTACAGGGGTCCCAGCCCCAGCATTTT.

This clone was seen a few times. The chain joins TRBV11-2 to TRBJ1-6; D not resolved. The CDR3 is 14 amino acids. Germline CDR1 SGHAT, CDR2 FQNNGV. The V gene lost 1 base and the J gene lost 8 bases, with 9 bases spanning the gap. The CDR3 DNA reads as TGTGCCAGCAGCTTAGGTGACATGGATTCACCCCTCCACTTT. Encoded protein: CASSLGDMDSPLHF.

V and J are TRBV7-9 and TRBJ2-3; possibly TRBD1 for D (6 bases). The CDR3 contains 14 residues. Trimming removed 3 bases at V and 2 bases at J, with 9 bases between. The germline V gene encodes CDR1 SEHNR and CDR2 FQNEAQ (reference sequence). Here the CDR3 reads CASSFDRYTDTQYF. CDR3 nucleotide sequence: TGTGCCAGCAGCTTCGACAGGTACACAGATACGCAGTATTTT.

CDR3 region: CASSGVMNTEAFF. The CDR3 bases are TGTGCCAGTAGCGGGGTCATGAACACTGAAGCTTTCTTT. V usage is TRBV19 and J usage is TRBJ1-1; D gene uncertain. Germline loops: CDR1 LNHDA, CDR2 SQIVND (reference sequence). The V end lost 6 bases, the J end lost 0 bases, and 8 bases lay between the germline ends. The length of the CDR3 is 13 residues. Full variable domain (remainder filled in from reference TRBV19 and TRBJ1-1): DGGITQSPKYLFRKEGQNVTLSCEQNLNHDAMYWYRQDPGQGLRLIYYSQIVNDFQKGDIAEGYSVSREKKESFPLTVTSAQKNPTAFYLCASSGVMNTEAFFGQGTRLTVV.

The genes are TRBV13 and TRBJ1-1; D gene unclear. The germline gives CDR1 PRHDT, CDR2 FYEKMQ (reference sequence). This CDR3 is built from 12 residues. Deletions cut 5 bases from V and 2 bases from J, with 6 bases between. The CDR3 nucleotides read TGTGCCAGCAGCCTTAGCAACACTGAAGCTTTCTTT. This sequence encodes CASSLSNTEAFF.

The chain couples TRBV29-1 to TRBJ1-2; 10 bases fit TRBD1. The V gene end was trimmed by 5 bases and the J gene end by 7 bases; junction bases not matched to a gene: 7. This CDR3 is built from 13 residues. Germline V gene lookup returns CDR1 SQVTM and CDR2 ANQGSEA. CDR3 DNA sequence: TGCAGCGTTCCCCGACAGGGGGCCAGTGGCTACACCTTC. This encodes CSVPRQGASGYTF.

The gene calls are TRBV4-1 and TRBJ2-7; 16 positions agree with TRBD2. After removal of 3 bases from V and 0 bases from J, the junction contained 11 bases not matched to a gene. Germline CDR1 is MGHRA and CDR2 is YSYEKL. This CDR3 is 20 amino acids long. CDR3 protein: CASSQAWIGTSGGASYEQYF. CDR3 DNA: TGCGCCAGCAGCCAGGCGTGGATTGGGACTAGCGGGGGGGCCTCCTACGAGCAGTACTTC.

The chain links TRBV9 to TRBJ1-4; TRBD1 is a possible D gene (5 bases). V lost 3 bases and J 3 bases, leaving 9 bases between the germline ends. CDR1 is SGDLS, CDR2 YYNGEE, per germline. CDR3 size: 14 residues. The CDR3 sequence: CASSAGSANEKLFF. DNA of the CDR3: TGTGCCAGCAGCGCAGGGTCGGCTAATGAAAAACTGTTTTTT.

The gene calls are TRBV25-1 and TRBJ1-5; 8 bases fit TRBD1. CDR3 length: 17 residues. Germline V gene lookup returns CDR1 MGHDK and CDR2 SYGVNS. V was clipped by 3 bases and J by 3 bases; unmatched bases: 10. The CDR3 DNA reads TGTGCCAGCAGTGACGCTGGGGACAGGCCTCACAATCAGCCCCAGCATTTT. Protein product: CASSDAGDRPHNQPQHF.

The chain carries TRBV9 and TRBJ1-5; 7 bases fit TRBD1. Germline CDR1 SGDLS, CDR2 YYNGEE. The CDR3 has 17 amino acids. The junction had 6 bases not matched to a gene; V was cut back by 0 bases and J by 0 bases. The CDR3 coding sequence is TGTGCCAGCAGCGTAGAGGGGGCAGCGAATAGCAATCAGCCCCAGCATTTT. Its protein product is CASSVEGAANSNQPQHF.

This clone has a single count. This sequence joins TRBV7-8 and TRBJ2-7; tentative D call: TRBD1 (5 bases). There are 16 residues in the CDR3. With 0 bases removed from V and 2 bases from J, the gap between germline ends came to 14 bases. Germline loops: CDR1 SGHVS, CDR2 FQNEAQ. CDR3 sequence reads: CASSLARFQGAYEQYF. The CDR3 DNA is TGTGCCAGCAGCTTAGCGAGGTTCCAGGGTGCCTACGAGCAGTACTTC.

The J gene is TRBJ2-1, the V gene TRBV27; TRBD2 aligns across 9 bases. The CDR3 is 17 residues long. Germline V gene data show CDR1 as MNHEY and CDR2 as SMNVEV (reference sequence). V gave up 4 bases and J gave up 2 bases; unmatched junction bases: 9. The CDR3 here is CASSSKTSGRAYNEQFF. The CDR3 DNA is TGTGCCAGCAGTTCCAAAACTAGCGGGCGGGCCTACAATGAGCAGTTCTTC.

The chain uses TRBV6-1 and TRBJ1-4, with D tentatively TRBD1 (5 bases). V dropped 4 bases and J dropped 7 bases, with 10 bases sitting between them. The CDR3 length is 13 residues. Germline CDR1 and CDR2: MNHNS and SASEGT. The CDR3 coding sequence is TGTGCCAGCAGTGTTCAGGGAAGTGAAAAACTGTTTTTT. It is translated as CASSVQGSEKLFF.

In this sample, this clone turned up once. The chain employs TRBV5-1 and TRBJ2-5, with TRBD2 matching 8 bases. The better agreement between TRBJ2-7 and the DNA end casts doubt on the J call. CDR1 SGHRS and CDR2 YFSETQ come from the germline V gene. This CDR3 comprises 15 residues. CDR3 protein: CASSPPPGTRGEQYF. DNA for the CDR3: TGCGCCAGCAGCCCCCCTCCCGGGACTAGAGGCGAGCAGTACTTC.